This record covers a single TCR beta chain. Relative to the germline gene, one junction end is altered; a read error may explain this. CDR1 is ENHRY, CDR2 SYGVKD, per germline. CDR3 size: 18 residues. Thyroid surgery took place with no prior treatment in any patient. Using MiXCR, TCRdb re-called clones from the PCR reads. The repertoire has 85,000 to 95,000 clones, under 15% of them found once; the top ten carry roughly 3.9%. These data are taken from a study of metastatic and nonmetastatic thyroid tumors. The chain carries TRBV10-3 and TRBJ2-6, with D possibly matching TRBD1 (6 bases). This receptor was taken from a female donor with papillary thyroid cancer or a benign thyroid nodule (not recorded which). Some clones in this sample may be carry-over from other donors' samples. Sequencing was done on a sample of blood. The CDR3 DNA is TGTGCCATCAGTGAGTCGGGTCAGGGGAGCTCTGCGGCCAACGTCCTGACTTTC. Its protein is CAISESGQGSSAANVLTF.